This TCR beta chain appears in the sequencing data of a study of blood T cell repertoires in COVID-19. Clones were read by immunoSEQ multiplex PCR, and TCRdb kept only the in-frame ones, dropping some. The top ten clones hold about 0.74% of a sample with 200,000 to 300,000 clones, 88% of them seen once. V dropped 5 bases and J dropped 0 bases, with 11 bases sitting between them. This CDR3 comprises 15 residues. Looked up from germline, CDR1 is SGHNT and CDR2 is YYREEE (reference sequence). Input material: peripheral blood. V and J are TRBV5-4 and TRBJ2-2, with D perhaps matching TRBD2 (6 bases). This clonotype was sampled from a woman aged 25 to 45 with acute or convalescent COVID-19. The CDR3 DNA reads TGTGCCAGCAGAACCGGGGGAGCGAACACCGGGGAGCTGTTTTTT. It is translated as CASRTGGANTGELFF.